This TCR beta chain emerged from a study of T cell responses to AZD1222 COVID-19 vaccine. Turning to the study itself: Pooled samples include second doses given at about 4 or 12 weeks.

Sequenced by immunoSEQ multiplex PCR; TCRdb stores in-frame clones only, minus some. Of 95,000 to 150,000 clones listed, roughly 90% were seen once; the top ten hold more than 13%. Study results and caveats: Spike regions recognized by vaccine-associated CD4 TCRs spanned the protein, led by 160-218 and 743-854. Possibly, clonal diversity was underestimated; donors were largely white British and included more females.

A note on this clone: The antigen remains undetermined.

This clonotype was obtained from an adult in good health. This specimen was peripheral blood, taken on day 0 of AZD1222 vaccination.

The CDR3 protein is CASSYREFPGNTIYF. The CDR3 nucleotides are TGTGCCAGCAGCTACAGGGAGTTCCCTGGAAACACCATATATTTT. The genes are TRBV3-1 (or the pseudogene TRBV3-2) and TRBJ1-3; tentative D call: TRBD1 (6 bases). Germline lookup yields CDR1 LGHDT and CDR2 YNNKEL (reference sequence). The length of the CDR3 is 15 residues. Trimming left V 5 bases short and J 2 bases short, with 13 bases between.